This TCR beta chain was documented in a study of shared clonotypes between healthy human individuals. Study-level information: Sampling drew on donors who were a couple of women and a few men aged 18 to 49.

Measured with immunoSEQ multiplex PCR; TCRdb has only the in-frame clones, and not every one. The sample has 800,000 to 950,000 clones, 90% to 97% seen once; the top ten hold over 0.2%. Of note for this clone: Its specificity is not known.

After removal of 5 bases from V and 0 bases from J, the junction contained 13 bases not matched to a gene. The CDR3 has 18 residues. Germline loops: CDR1 SEHNR, CDR2 FQNEAQ (reference sequence). Study observations and caveats: Measured sharing among donors was expected to vary with sequencing depth. Although depth was large, rarefaction showed that sequencing of the sorted subsets was incomplete.

CD8 cells regarded as naive lacked CD45RO, were positively chosen for CCR7, and omitted terminally differentiated effector memory CD45RA+ cells. The study enrolled healthy HIV-negative adults without recent acute infections or vaccinations as donors. The V and J genes are TRBV7-9 and TRBJ2-7; 10 bases agree with TRBD1. The specimen sequenced was naive CD8+ T cells sorted from blood. This receptor was obtained from a man aged 25 to 40 in good health. As DNA, the CDR3 is TGTGCCAGCAGCCATCCGGGACAGGGGACAGTAAACTCCTACGAGCAGTACTTC. It encodes CASSHPGQGTVNSYEQYF.